These 28 T cell receptor beta chains share one sample of origin, sequenced in a study of Graves' ophthalmopathy and Graves' hyperthyroidism. RNA served as the template for amplifying TCR beta CDR3 regions. The workflow started with a first-round RT-PCR run with HTBI primers and then moved on to a second-round multiplex PCR. MiXCR was run by TCRdb on the multiplex PCR reads, yielding one entry per CDR3 protein. The sample records around 470,000 distinct CDR3 sequences, 13% to 15% being singletons. The sequenced material came from blood. These TCRs come from a woman in her thirties with Graves' ophthalmopathy.

The rearrangement links TRBV12-3 or TRBV12-4 to TRBJ1-1; 8 bases align to TRBD1. CDR3 size: 13 residues. Unmatched junction bases numbered 7, after V lost 7 bases and J lost 6 bases. CDR3 bases: TGTGCCAGCATAACGGACAGGGTAGCTGAAGCTTTCTTT. Translating it yields CASITDRVAEAFF.

This clonotype was counted only a few times. The genes are TRBV7-9 and TRBJ2-2; 7 bases align to TRBD1. Germline CDR1 reads SEHNR; CDR2 reads FQNEAQ (reference sequence). The CDR3 totals 15 residues. Losses at the gene ends were 4 bases for V and 3 bases for J; bases not matched to a gene: 5. DNA of the CDR3: TGTGCCAGCAGCTCGACAGGGCGGGACACCGGGGAGCTGTTTTTT. This encodes CASSSTGRDTGELFF. The full variable domain, with the rest looked up from reference TRBV7-9 and TRBJ2-2, is DTGVSQNPRHKITKRGQNVTFRCDPISEHNRLYWYRQTLGQGPEFLTYFQNEAQLEKSRLLSDRFSAERPKGSFSTLEIQRTEQGDSAMYLCASSSTGRDTGELFFGEGSRLTVL.

This clonotype showed up many times. The chain links TRBV11-1 to TRBJ2-2; TRBD2 matches at 7 bases. Trimming cost V 10 bases and J 3 bases; bases outside gene matches: 11. Germline CDR1 SGHAT, CDR2 FQDESV (reference sequence). This CDR3 is built from 15 residues. CDR3 coding DNA: TGTGCCATCCCGAAGGGGAGGGCCTACACCGGGGAGCTGTTTTTT. It yields the protein CAIPKGRAYTGELFF. The whole variable domain, remainder taken from reference TRBV11-1 and TRBJ2-2, is EAEVAQSPRYKITEKSQAVAFWCDPISGHATLYWYRQILGQGPELLVQFQDESVVDDSQLPKDRFSAERLKGVDSTLKIQPAELGDSAMYLCAIPKGRAYTGELFFGEGSRLTVL.

In this sample, this clonotype turned up many times. The junction shows a germline mismatch at one end, possibly a read error. The rearrangement joins TRBV28 to TRBJ2-4; 12 bases are shared with TRBD2. This CDR3 comprises 20 residues. From germline, CDR1 is MDHEN and CDR2 SYDVKM. CDR3 sequence: CASSLFGLAGKSLAKNIKYF. The CDR3, as DNA: TGTGCCAGCAGTTTATTCGGACTAGCGGGGAAATCTCTAGCCAAAAACATTAAGTACTTC. Supplemented by reference TRBV28 and TRBJ2-4, the full variable domain reads DVKVTQSSRYLVKRTGEKVFLECVQDMDHENMFWYRQDPGLGLRLIYFSYDVKMKEKGDIPEGYSVSREKKERFSLILESASTNQTSMYLCASSLFGLAGKSLAKNIKYFGAGTRLSVL.

This clonotype was recorded only once. This sequence joins TRBV2 and TRBJ2-7; D possibly corresponds to TRBD1 (6 bases). Deletions cut 8 bases from V and 2 bases from J, with 13 bases between. Germline V CDR1 and CDR2: SNHLY, FYNNEI. This CDR3 has 13 residues. The CDR3 region is CASWGTSTYEQYV. Here the CDR3 DNA reads TGTGCCAGCTGGGGGACATCAACCTACGAGCAGTACGTC.

This clonotype has a handful of counts. The V call is TRBV5-5, the J call TRBJ2-7; D ambiguous. Germline lookup yields CDR1 SGHKS and CDR2 YYEKEE (reference sequence). V gave up 2 bases and J gave up 0 bases, with 12 bases separating them. The CDR3 runs to 15 residues. The CDR3 reads CASSFGAALSYEQYF. CDR3 nucleotides: TGTGCCAGCAGCTTCGGAGCAGCTCTCTCCTACGAGCAGTACTTC.

This clonotype appeared many times. V and J are TRBV7-3 and TRBJ2-2; no definite D call. In germline, CDR1 is SGHTA, CDR2 FQGTGA. Trimming stripped 1 base from V and 6 bases from J, with 9 bases between. This CDR3 is built from 14 residues. CDR3 sequence (DNA): TGTGCCAGCAGCTTAATGGTCCTGTCCGGGGAGCTGTTTTTT. Amino acids: CASSLMVLSGELFF.

This clonotype was observed many times. The rearrangement joins TRBV9 to TRBJ2-7; D might be TRBD2 (5 bases). CDR3 length: 13 residues. V lost 0 bases, J lost 6 bases, and 10 bases lay in between. The V gene's germline CDR1 is SGDLS and CDR2 YYNGEE. The CDR3 DNA reads TGTGCCAGCAGCGTAGGTTGGGGAGCCGAGCAGTACTTC. Protein sequence: CASSVGWGAEQYF.

This clonotype came up many times. This chain connects TRBV11-2 to TRBJ1-1, with 7 positions matching TRBD1. Trimming took 3 bases from V and 4 from J; bases not matched to a gene: 2. The CDR3 runs 13 residues. Germline CDR1 and CDR2: SGHAT and FQNNGV. The chain's CDR3 is CASSFAGGTEAFF. The DNA for the CDR3 is TGTGCCAGCAGCTTTGCAGGGGGCACTGAAGCTTTCTTT. Drawing the rest from reference TRBV11-2 and TRBJ1-1, the complete variable domain is EAGVAQSPRYKIIEKRQSVAFWCNPISGHATLYWYQQILGQGPKLLIQFQNNGVVDDSQLPKDRFSAERLKGVDSTLKIQPAKLEDSAVYLCASSFAGGTEAFFGQGTRLTVV.

This clonotype was recorded many times. V usage is TRBV12-3 or TRBV12-4 and J usage is TRBJ2-7; the D gene is possibly TRBD1 (6 bases). The ends were cut back, 6 bases at V and 5 bases at J, with 8 bases in the middle. This CDR3 is 11 amino acids long. The CDR3 bases are TGTGCCAGCAGAAGGGGGAACGAGCAGTACTTC. Translated: CASRRGNEQYF.

This clonotype was recorded many times. The V and J genes are TRBV6-5 and TRBJ1-1; TRBD1 is a possible D gene (5 bases). The CDR3 consists of 14 residues. The germline V gene has CDR1 MNHEY and CDR2 SVGAGI. Trimming pared 0 bases from V and 5 bases from J, leaving 10 bases between. CDR3 amino acids: CASSYSDRGTEAFF. The CDR3, as DNA: TGTGCCAGCAGTTACTCGGACCGGGGGACTGAAGCTTTCTTT.

This clonotype was observed many times. This chain joins TRBV25-1 and TRBJ2-5; possibly TRBD2 for D (5 bases). V was cut by 0 bases and J by 4 bases, with 12 bases left in between. This CDR3 is 15 amino acids long. CDR1 and CDR2 (germline): MGHDK, SYGVNS. This chain's CDR3 is CASSEYNRGAETQYF. CDR3 DNA: TGTGCCAGCAGTGAATATAATCGGGGAGCAGAGACCCAGTACTTC.

This clonotype occurred many times. This chain links TRBV2 with TRBJ1-2; 12 bases fit TRBD1. This CDR3 comprises 16 residues. The germline gives CDR1 SNHLY, CDR2 FYNNEI. With 6 bases clipped from V and 4 bases from J, the junction kept 9 bases outside the gene matches. The CDR3 is CASSPGQGAWLYGYTF. The CDR3 DNA sequence: TGTGCCAGCAGCCCGGGACAGGGGGCATGGCTCTATGGCTACACCTTC.

This clonotype was observed many times. The V and J genes are TRBV12-3 or TRBV12-4 and TRBJ2-7; D is perhaps TRBD1 (6 bases). Trimming pared 6 bases from V and 6 bases from J, leaving 12 bases between. This CDR3 has 12 residues. The CDR3: CASSRTDVEQYF. The CDR3 DNA is TGTGCCAGCAGCCGGACAGATGTCGAGCAGTACTTC.

This chain joins TRBV7-8 and TRBJ2-5; D tentatively reads TRBD1 or TRBD2 (5 bases each). Germline lookup yields CDR1 SGHVS and CDR2 FQNEAQ. V shed 6 bases and J shed 5 bases, with 19 bases lying between them. The CDR3 has 15 residues. Written as DNA, the CDR3 is TGTGCCAGCAGGAGAGCCACCGGGGCCCGGGAGACCCAGTACTTC. It is translated as CASRRATGARETQYF.

This clonotype was counted between two and nine times. A much larger clonotype is one base distant, so this may be a read error. The chain recombines TRBV29-1 with TRBJ2-5; possible D gene TRBD1, 5 bases. The CDR3 runs 12 residues. Per the germline V gene, CDR1 is SQVTM and CDR2 is ANQGSEA. Trimming removed 6 bases from V and 4 bases from J, with 12 bases in between. The chain's CDR3 is CSVGSQGETQYF. CDR3 DNA sequence: TGCAGCGTCGGAAGTCAGGGAGAGACCCAGTACTTC. The full variable domain, completed using reference TRBV29-1 and TRBJ2-5, is SAVISQKPSRDICQRGTSLTIQCQVDSQVTMMFWYRQQPGQSLTLIATANQGSEATYESGFVIDKFPISRPNLTFSTLTVSNMSPEDSSIYLCSVGSQGETQYFGPGTRLLVL.

This clonotype has a count of ten or more. The chain couples TRBV28 to TRBJ2-7, with D perhaps TRBD2 (5 bases). Trimming cost V 6 bases and J 3 bases, with 15 bases left between them. The CDR3 length is 14 residues. The germline V gene encodes CDR1 MDHEN and CDR2 SYDVKM. The CDR3 is CASSLAGEHYEQYF. In DNA form, the CDR3 reads TGTGCCAGCAGCCTCGCCGGGGAACACTACGAGCAGTACTTC. The full variable domain, its missing parts supplied by reference TRBV28 and TRBJ2-7, is DVKVTQSSRYLVKRTGEKVFLECVQDMDHENMFWYRQDPGLGLRLIYFSYDVKMKEKGDIPEGYSVSREKKERFSLILESASTNQTSMYLCASSLAGEHYEQYFGPGTRLTVT.

This chain uses TRBV28 with TRBJ2-7, with TRBD1 identical over 7 bases. Germline-derived CDR1 and CDR2 are MDHEN and SYDVKM. Trimming took 9 bases from V and 1 from J; bases not matched to a gene: 6. CDR3 size: 13 residues. CDR3 sequence (DNA): TGTGCCAGTTGGGACAGCCGATCCTACGAGCAGTACTTC. Amino acids: CASWDSRSYEQYF.

There are many counts of this clonotype. The V gene is TRBV5-1, the J gene TRBJ2-2, with 7 bases fitting TRBD1. The CDR3 length is 14 residues. Germline CDR1 and CDR2: SGHRS and YFSETQ. V was clipped by 1 base and J by 4 bases; unmatched bases: 1. Here the CDR3 DNA reads TGCGCCAGCAGCTTGCCAGGGGGCACCGGGGAGCTGTTTTTT. Translating gives CASSLPGGTGELFF.

The sample holds many counts of this clonotype. At one end, the junction sequence differs from germline, possibly due to a read error. The J gene is TRBJ1-1, the V gene TRBV12-3 or TRBV12-4; a possible D gene is TRBD1 (6 bases). The CDR3 has 14 amino acids. CDR3 protein: CASSLARGNTEAFF. In nucleotides, the CDR3 is TGTGCCAGCAGCTTAGCCAGGGGGAACACTGAAGCTTTCTTT.

This clonotype was seen a few times. The genes are TRBV30 and TRBJ2-4, with TRBD1 matching 7 bases. Germline loops: CDR1 GTSNPN, CDR2 SVGIG (reference sequence). The length of the CDR3 is 17 residues. The V gene end was trimmed by 1 base and the J gene end by 0 bases; junction bases not matched to a gene: 9. DNA of the CDR3: TGTGCCTGGAGTGCCGGGGACAGCACCTTAGCCAAAAACATTCAGTACTTC. Translation: CAWSAGDSTLAKNIQYF.

This clonotype was observed once. This may come from a read error, since a much larger clone is one base off. The gene calls are TRBV2 and TRBJ2-2; possible D gene TRBD2, 5 bases. Trimming shortened V by 4 bases and J by 9 bases, and 9 bases separated the two germline ends. Germline assignment: CDR1 SNHLY and CDR2 FYNNEI. The CDR3 runs 12 residues. Here the CDR3 DNA reads TGTGCCAGCAGTGTGGAGGCCAGGGAGCTGTTTTTT. Protein: CASSVEARELFF. Full variable domain (outside the CDR3, taken from reference TRBV2 and TRBJ2-2): EPEVTQTPSHQVTQMGQEVILRCVPISNHLYFYWYRQILGQKVEFLVSFYNNEISEKSEIFDDQFSVERPDGSNFTLKIRSTKLEDSAMYFCASSVEARELFFGEGSRLTVL.

The chain uses TRBV7-9 and TRBJ1-2; TRBD1 agrees at 7 bases. The germline V gene has CDR1 SEHNR and CDR2 FQNEAQ (reference sequence). The CDR3 runs to 15 residues. V gave up 5 bases and J gave up 8 bases; unmatched junction bases: 14. The CDR3 DNA follows: TGTGCCAGCAGCCAAACCACAGGGGTCGGAAGCGGCTACACCTTC. Its protein product is CASSQTTGVGSGYTF.

This clonotype was counted many times. V is TRBV11-2 and J is TRBJ2-5, with D possibly TRBD2 on 5 matching bases. The germline gives CDR1 SGHAT, CDR2 FQNNGV. Trimming cost V 0 bases and J 5 bases, with 22 bases left between them. CDR3 length equals 18 residues. CDR3 DNA: TGTGCCAGCAGCTTAGATCTCATCCGGCTGCCAAGGAGGGAGACCCAGTACTTC. Its translation: CASSLDLIRLPRRETQYF.

This clonotype was counted ten times or more. CDR3 residues: CSASQLGSYEQYF. The DNA of the CDR3 is TGCAGTGCTAGCCAACTAGGGTCGTACGAGCAGTACTTC. The chain is built from TRBV20-1 and TRBJ2-7, with a weak D call TRBD2 (5 bases). The CDR3 spans 13 residues. Germline V lookup: CDR1 DFQATT, CDR2 SNEGSKA (reference sequence). Deletions cut 3 bases from V and 4 bases from J, with 13 bases between.

Many counts were recorded for this clonotype. The chain links TRBV27 to TRBJ1-1, with unresolved D. V lost 7 bases to trimming and J lost 6 bases, with 9 bases between them. CDR3 size: 11 residues. Germline V gene sequence: CDR1 MNHEY, CDR2 SMNVEV (reference sequence). In DNA form, the CDR3 reads TGTGCCAGCATTATAGGCGCTGAAGCTTTCTTT. Protein: CASIIGAEAFF.

The rearrangement uses TRBV12-3 or TRBV12-4 and TRBJ2-7; D is unresolved. The V end was cut by 6 bases, the J end by 11 bases, with 14 bases between. CDR3 length: 11 residues. The CDR3 sequence is CASRLAELKYF. The CDR3 DNA reads TGTGCCAGCAGGTTGGCCGAGCTCAAGTACTTC.

This clonotype came up many times. The J gene is TRBJ1-1, the V gene TRBV20-1; no reliable D call. Germline V gene lookup returns CDR1 DFQATT and CDR2 SNEGSKA (reference sequence). This CDR3 contains 12 residues. V lost 2 bases to trimming and J lost 4 bases, with 8 bases between them. The CDR3 nucleotides are TGCAGTGCTAGATACGGGGTCACTGAAGCTTTCTTT. It specifies CSARYGVTEAFF.